These 7 T cell receptor beta chains were all obtained from the same sample, sequenced in a study of blood T cells in healthy people across ages. A J-beta primer mix and a sample-barcoded 5' primer were used in a second PCR of roughly 6 to 11 cycles. TCRdb reprocessed the 5' RACE reads via MiXCR and lists one record per CDR3 protein. The table records roughly 1,500,000 distinct CDR3 sequences, 42% of them present only once. Sample: blood. The origin of the receptors is a woman between 18 and 29 years old in good health.

The sample holds one count of this clonotype. The chain combines TRBV6-1 with TRBJ1-2; D is unresolved. Germline assignment: CDR1 MNHNS and CDR2 SASEGT. Trimming left V 1 base short and J 3 bases short, with 6 bases between. The CDR3 loop spans 13 amino acids. This CDR3 is CASSEGVDYGYTF. The CDR3, as DNA: TGTGCCAGCAGTGAAGGCGTGGACTATGGCTACACCTTC.

The chain has TRBV7-9 and TRBJ2-3; D tentatively reads TRBD1 or TRBD2 (6 bases each). Germline V lookup: CDR1 SEHNR, CDR2 FQNEAQ (reference sequence). Trimming left V 1 base short and J 6 bases short, with 14 bases between. There are 15 residues in the CDR3. The CDR3 sequence is CASSLGTGAGDTQYF. The CDR3 DNA sequence: TGTGCCAGCAGCTTAGGTACGGGGGCCGGTGATACGCAGTATTTT.

This chain joins TRBV20-1 and TRBJ2-5, with D unresolved. V lost 3 bases to trimming and J lost 0 bases, with 14 bases between them. Germline CDR1 and CDR2: DFQATT and SNEGSKA (reference sequence). CDR3 length equals 15 residues. CDR3 loop: CSASPLDGDQETQYF. CDR3 bases: TGCAGTGCTAGTCCCCTGGATGGGGACCAAGAGACCCAGTACTTC.

The gene calls are TRBV5-1 and TRBJ2-5; D is unresolved. Germline V lookup: CDR1 SGHRS, CDR2 YFSETQ. Trimming left V 0 bases short and J 11 bases short, with 14 bases between. This CDR3 is built from 13 residues. The CDR3 protein is CASSLAKGNGQYF. Written as DNA, the CDR3 is TGCGCCAGCAGCTTGGCCAAAGGGAACGGGCAGTACTTC.

This clonotype has only a few counts. This sequence joins TRBV4-2 and TRBJ2-5; D not certain. The CDR3 is 15 residues long. V was clipped by 4 bases and J by 4 bases, with 16 bases between them. The germline V gene encodes CDR1 LGHNA and CDR2 YNFKEQ. This CDR3 is CASSPLGSARETQYF. CDR3 DNA: TGTGCCAGCAGCCCCCTCGGCAGTGCCCGAGAGACCCAGTACTTC.

V and J are TRBV6-4 and TRBJ2-3, with 8 bases aligning to TRBD2. This CDR3 has 14 amino acids. CDR1 is MRHNA, CDR2 SNTAGT, per germline. V lost 4 bases to trimming and J lost 3 bases; unmatched junction nucleotides: 3. CDR3 nucleotides: TGTGCCAGCAGTGTAGCGGGGACGACAGATACGCAGTATTTT. Translating gives CASSVAGTTDTQYF.

About this clonotype itself: The final CDR3 position lacks the conserved phenylalanine or tryptophan, pointing to a likely read error. V is TRBV5-1 and J is TRBJ2-5, with TRBD1 matching 8 bases. The J call may be wrong; the DNA end is better matched by TRBJ2-7. Germline V gene data show CDR1 as SGHRS and CDR2 as YFSETQ. CDR3 length: 14 amino acids. CDR3 DNA sequence: TGCGCCAGCAGCAGTGGGACAGGTTACCACGAGCAGTACATC. Translated: CASSSGTGYHEQYI.